Each of the 6 T cell receptor beta chains below was sequenced from the same sample in a study of cytomegalovirus exposure and HLA in healthy donors. Amplification used 60 Vbeta primers and 13 Jbeta primers. Repertoires were generated with immunoSEQ multiplex PCR, while TCRdb's copy carries only in-frame clones and drops some. Of tens of thousands of clones in the sample, 70% to 80% were seen once. Sample: PBMCs. The source is a man between 60 and 75 years old in good health and CMV-seronegative.

This chain links TRBV7-9 with TRBJ1-1, with D possibly matching TRBD1 (5 bases). V was trimmed by 2 bases and J by 8 bases, leaving 12 bases between them. The germline gives CDR1 SEHNR, CDR2 FQNEAQ (reference sequence). The CDR3 loop spans 13 amino acids. For the CDR3, the DNA is TGTGCCAGCAGCTTAACAACAGGTCAAGAAGCTTTCTTT. Its protein product is CASSLTTGQEAFF.

This clone was observed a few times. Distinct nucleotide sequences in the sample also encode this CDR3. The chain is built from TRBV19 and TRBJ1-1; tentatively, D is TRBD1 (5 bases). The CDR3 is 13 residues long. In germline, CDR1 is LNHDA, CDR2 SQIVND (reference sequence). Deletions cut 3 bases from V and 2 bases from J, with 7 bases between. CDR3 coding DNA: TGTGCCAGTAGTATTCAGGGAAACACTGAAGCTTTCTTT. The encoded protein is CASSIQGNTEAFF.

There are a few counts of this clone. The chain has TRBV28 and TRBJ1-6; 8 bases map to TRBD1. Trimming removed 6 bases from V and 2 bases from J; junction bases left unmatched: 9. The CDR3 totals 17 residues. Looked up from germline, CDR1 is MDHEN and CDR2 is SYDVKM. CDR3 bases: TGTGCCAGCAGCCGGACAGGGTACGATCCCTATAATTCACCCCTCCACTTT. Translated, it gives CASSRTGYDPYNSPLHF.

The CDR3 spells CASSPQGLDDYGYTF. DNA of the CDR3: TGTGCCAGCTCACCACAGGGGTTAGATGATTATGGCTACACCTTC. The rearrangement links TRBV18 to TRBJ1-2; D perhaps matches TRBD1 (5 bases). The germline gives CDR1 KGHSH, CDR2 LQKENI. V lost 1 base and J 5 bases, leaving 14 bases between the germline ends. The CDR3 has 15 residues. Full variable domain (missing parts from reference TRBV18 and TRBJ1-2): NAGVMQNPRHLVRRRGQEARLRCSPMKGHSHVYWYRQLPEEGLKFMVYLQKENIIDESGMPKERFSAEFPKEGPSILRIQQVVRGDSAAYFCASSPQGLDDYGYTFGSGTRLTVV.

This clone was recorded a few times. The V gene is TRBV28, the J gene TRBJ1-4; TRBD1 matches at 9 bases. Germline CDR1 MDHEN, CDR2 SYDVKM. CDR3 length: 15 residues. V lost 7 bases and J lost 10; bases outside the gene matches: 13. The CDR3 is CASTTGLDRGGKLFF. The CDR3 bases are TGTGCCAGCACCACGGGGTTGGACAGGGGAGGAAAACTGTTTTTT.

V usage is TRBV7-7 and J usage is TRBJ2-5; D not resolved. Looked up from germline, CDR1 is SSHAT and CDR2 is FNYEAQ (reference sequence). The CDR3 spans 14 residues. The ends were cut back, 5 bases at V and 1 base at J, with 11 bases in the middle. This CDR3 reads CASSPQVSQETQYF. The CDR3 DNA is TGTGCCAGCAGCCCACAAGTTTCCCAAGAGACCCAGTACTTC.